This entry features one T cell receptor (beta chain) sequence. The source of the sample is a study of blood T cell repertoires in COVID-19. Study details: Donors in the United States, Italy and Spain gave samples during acute or convalescent COVID-19. Sources were T cells, B-cell-depleted T cells, or PBMCs; the material itself was cDNA or gDNA.

Study processing details: Reference gene primer amplification gave nucleated cell count estimates. Data came from immunoSEQ multiplex PCR; TCRdb stores just in-frame clones and leaves some out. V and J calls and clone size follow that table, whereas D and trimming were derived from the DNA. The data show a few hundred thousand clones, around 92% seen once. This TCR was recovered from a woman in her twenties or thirties with COVID-19, enrolled during active disease. The specimen was peripheral blood.

The CDR3 here is CASSSTSGVGVLPKNIQYF. The CDR3 bases are TGTGCCAGCAGCTCGACTAGCGGGGTAGGCGTGTTACCCAAAAACATTCAGTACTTC. The rearrangement joins TRBV13 to TRBJ2-4, with TRBD2 matching over 11 bases. CDR1 is PRHDT, CDR2 FYEKMQ, per germline (reference sequence). The CDR3 length is 19 residues. V shed 4 bases, J shed 2 bases, and the junction held 13 bases outside the gene matches.